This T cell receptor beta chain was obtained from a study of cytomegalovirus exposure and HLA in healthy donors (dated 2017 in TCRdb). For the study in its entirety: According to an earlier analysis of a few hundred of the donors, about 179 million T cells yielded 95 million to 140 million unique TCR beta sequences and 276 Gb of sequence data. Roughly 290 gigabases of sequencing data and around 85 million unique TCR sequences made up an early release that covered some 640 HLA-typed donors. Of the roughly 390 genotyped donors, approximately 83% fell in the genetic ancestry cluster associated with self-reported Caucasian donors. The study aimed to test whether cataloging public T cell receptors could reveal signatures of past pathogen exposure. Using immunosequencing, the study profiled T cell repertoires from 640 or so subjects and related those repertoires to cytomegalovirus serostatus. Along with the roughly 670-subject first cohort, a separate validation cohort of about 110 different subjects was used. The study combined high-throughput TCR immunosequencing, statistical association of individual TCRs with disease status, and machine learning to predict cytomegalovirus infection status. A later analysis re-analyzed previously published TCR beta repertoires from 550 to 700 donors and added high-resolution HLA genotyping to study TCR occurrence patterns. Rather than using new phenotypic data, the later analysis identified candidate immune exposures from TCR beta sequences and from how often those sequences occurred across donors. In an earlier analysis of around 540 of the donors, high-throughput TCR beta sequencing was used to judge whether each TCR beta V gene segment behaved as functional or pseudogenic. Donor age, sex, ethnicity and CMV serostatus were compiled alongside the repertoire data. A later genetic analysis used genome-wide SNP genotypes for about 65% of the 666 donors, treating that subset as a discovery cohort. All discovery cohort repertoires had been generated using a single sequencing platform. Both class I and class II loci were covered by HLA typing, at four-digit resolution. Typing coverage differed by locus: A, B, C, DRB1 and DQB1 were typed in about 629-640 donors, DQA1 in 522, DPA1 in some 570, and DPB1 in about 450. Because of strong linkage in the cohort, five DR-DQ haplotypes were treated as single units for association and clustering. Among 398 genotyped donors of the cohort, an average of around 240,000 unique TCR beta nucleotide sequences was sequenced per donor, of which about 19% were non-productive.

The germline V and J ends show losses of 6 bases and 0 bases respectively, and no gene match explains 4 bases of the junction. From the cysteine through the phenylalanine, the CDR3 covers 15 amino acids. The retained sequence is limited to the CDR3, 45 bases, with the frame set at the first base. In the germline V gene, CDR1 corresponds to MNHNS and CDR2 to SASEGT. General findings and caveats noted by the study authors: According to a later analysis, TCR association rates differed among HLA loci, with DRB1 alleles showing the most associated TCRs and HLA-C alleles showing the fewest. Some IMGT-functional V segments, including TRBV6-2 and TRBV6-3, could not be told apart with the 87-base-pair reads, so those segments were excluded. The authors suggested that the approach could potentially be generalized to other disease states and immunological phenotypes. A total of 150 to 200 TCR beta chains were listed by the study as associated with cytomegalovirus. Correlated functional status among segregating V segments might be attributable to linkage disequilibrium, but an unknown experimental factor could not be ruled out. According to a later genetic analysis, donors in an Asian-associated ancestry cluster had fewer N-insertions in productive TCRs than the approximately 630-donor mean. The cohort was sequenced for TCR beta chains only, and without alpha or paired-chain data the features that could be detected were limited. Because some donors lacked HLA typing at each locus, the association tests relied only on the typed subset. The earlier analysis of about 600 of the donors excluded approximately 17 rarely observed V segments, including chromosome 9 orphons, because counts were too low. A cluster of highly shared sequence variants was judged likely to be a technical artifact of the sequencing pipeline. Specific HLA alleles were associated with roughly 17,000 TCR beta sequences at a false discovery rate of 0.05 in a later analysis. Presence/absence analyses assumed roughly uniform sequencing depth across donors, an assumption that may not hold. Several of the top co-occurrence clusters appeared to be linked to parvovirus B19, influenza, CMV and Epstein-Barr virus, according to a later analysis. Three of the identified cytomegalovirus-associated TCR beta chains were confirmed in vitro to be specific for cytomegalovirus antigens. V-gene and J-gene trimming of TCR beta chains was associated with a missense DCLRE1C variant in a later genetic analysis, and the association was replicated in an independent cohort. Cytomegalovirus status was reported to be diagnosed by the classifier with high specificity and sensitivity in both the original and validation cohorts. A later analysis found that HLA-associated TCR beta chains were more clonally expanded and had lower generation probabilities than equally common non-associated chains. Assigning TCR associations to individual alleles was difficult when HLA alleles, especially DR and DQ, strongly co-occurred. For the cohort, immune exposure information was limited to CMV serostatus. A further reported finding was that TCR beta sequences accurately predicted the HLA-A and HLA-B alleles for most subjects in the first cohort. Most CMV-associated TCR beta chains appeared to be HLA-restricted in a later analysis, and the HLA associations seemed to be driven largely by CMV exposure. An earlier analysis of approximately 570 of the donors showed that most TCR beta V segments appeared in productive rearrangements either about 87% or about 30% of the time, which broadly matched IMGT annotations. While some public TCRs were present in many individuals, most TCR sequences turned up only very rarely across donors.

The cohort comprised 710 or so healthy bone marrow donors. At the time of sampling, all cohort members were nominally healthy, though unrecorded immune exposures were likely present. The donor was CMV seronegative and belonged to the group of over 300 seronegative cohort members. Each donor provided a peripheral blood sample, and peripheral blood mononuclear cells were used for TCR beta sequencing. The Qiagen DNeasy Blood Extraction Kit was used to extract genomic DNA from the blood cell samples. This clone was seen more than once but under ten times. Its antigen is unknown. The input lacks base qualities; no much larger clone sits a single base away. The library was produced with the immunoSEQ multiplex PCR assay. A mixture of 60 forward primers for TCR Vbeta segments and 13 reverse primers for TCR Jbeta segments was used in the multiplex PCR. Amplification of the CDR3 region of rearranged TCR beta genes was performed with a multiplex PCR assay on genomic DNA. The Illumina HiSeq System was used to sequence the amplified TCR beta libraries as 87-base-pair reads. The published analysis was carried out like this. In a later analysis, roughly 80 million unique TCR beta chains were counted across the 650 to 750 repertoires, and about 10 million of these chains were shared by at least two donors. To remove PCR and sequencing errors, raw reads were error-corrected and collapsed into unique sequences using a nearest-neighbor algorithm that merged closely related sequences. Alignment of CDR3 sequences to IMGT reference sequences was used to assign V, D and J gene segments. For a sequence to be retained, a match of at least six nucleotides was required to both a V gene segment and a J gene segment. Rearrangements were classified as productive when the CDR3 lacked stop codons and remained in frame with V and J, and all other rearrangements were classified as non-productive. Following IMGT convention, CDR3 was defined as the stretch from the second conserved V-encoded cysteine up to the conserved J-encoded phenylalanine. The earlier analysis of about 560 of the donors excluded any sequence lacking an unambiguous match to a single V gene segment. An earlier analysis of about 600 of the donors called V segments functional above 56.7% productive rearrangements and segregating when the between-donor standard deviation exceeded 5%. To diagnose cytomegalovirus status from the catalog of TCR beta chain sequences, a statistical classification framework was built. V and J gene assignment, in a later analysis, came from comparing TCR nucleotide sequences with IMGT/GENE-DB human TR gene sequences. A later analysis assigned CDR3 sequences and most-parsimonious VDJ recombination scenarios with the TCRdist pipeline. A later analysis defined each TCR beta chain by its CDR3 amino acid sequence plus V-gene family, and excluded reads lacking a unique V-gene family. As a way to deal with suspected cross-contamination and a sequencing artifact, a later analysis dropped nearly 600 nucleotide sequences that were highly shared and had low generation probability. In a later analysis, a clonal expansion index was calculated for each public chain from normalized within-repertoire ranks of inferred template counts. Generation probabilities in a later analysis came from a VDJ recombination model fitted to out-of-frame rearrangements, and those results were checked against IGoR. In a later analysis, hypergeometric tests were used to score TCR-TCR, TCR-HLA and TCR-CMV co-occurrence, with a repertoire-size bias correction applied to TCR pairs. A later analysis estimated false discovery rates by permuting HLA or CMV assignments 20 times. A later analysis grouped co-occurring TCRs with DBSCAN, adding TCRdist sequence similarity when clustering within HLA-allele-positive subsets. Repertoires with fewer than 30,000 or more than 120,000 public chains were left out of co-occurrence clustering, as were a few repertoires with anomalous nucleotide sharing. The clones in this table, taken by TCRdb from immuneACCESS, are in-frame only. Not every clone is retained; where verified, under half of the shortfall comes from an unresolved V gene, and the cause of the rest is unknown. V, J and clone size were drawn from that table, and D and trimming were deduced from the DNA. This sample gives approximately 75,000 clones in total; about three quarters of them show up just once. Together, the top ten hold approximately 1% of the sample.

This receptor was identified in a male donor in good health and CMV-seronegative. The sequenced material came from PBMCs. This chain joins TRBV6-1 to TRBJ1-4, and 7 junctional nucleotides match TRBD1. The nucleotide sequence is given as TGTGCCAGCAGCGTTACAGGGGCAACTAATGAAAAACTGTTTTTT. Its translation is CASSVTGATNEKLFF.